These 24 T cell receptor beta chains share one sample of origin, sequenced in a study of blood T cell repertoires in COVID-19. Clones were sequenced by immunoSEQ multiplex PCR, and TCRdb holds only the in-frame ones, with some missing. The sample lists around 300,000 clones, around nine tenths seen once, with roughly 2.2% in the top ten. The sample comprised peripheral blood. These receptor sequences come from a man aged 45-65 years with acute or convalescent COVID-19.

Details on this clone: An end of the junction does not agree with germline; a read error may underlie this. V usage is TRBV7-9 and J usage is TRBJ2-3; 13 bases are shared with TRBD2. The CDR3 has 16 amino acids. Germline V gene sequence: CDR1 SEHNR, CDR2 FQNEAQ (reference sequence). The CDR3 nucleotides are TGTGCCAGCAGTTTAGGACTAGCGGGGGGCACAGATACGCAGTATTTT. Residues: CASSLGLAGGTDTQYF.

This chain joins TRBV3-1 (or the pseudogene TRBV3-2) and TRBJ2-5; 10 bases fit TRBD2. V dropped 2 bases and J dropped 5; count of bases not matched to a gene: 8. Germline V gives CDR1 LGHDT, CDR2 YNNKEL (reference sequence). The CDR3 covers 16 residues. CDR3 DNA: TGTGCCAGCAGCCAAACCGGGACTAGCGTTAAGGAGACCCAGTACTTC. It translates to CASSQTGTSVKETQYF.

The rearrangement links TRBV30 to TRBJ1-1; D possibly corresponds to TRBD1 (6 bases). This CDR3 has 14 amino acids. Germline V gives CDR1 GTSNPN, CDR2 SVGIG (reference sequence). The V gene lost 0 bases and the J gene lost 5 bases, with 13 bases spanning the gap. In DNA form, the CDR3 reads TGTGCCTGGAGTGTACGGGGGGCAAAGACTGAAGCTTTCTTT. Encoded protein: CAWSVRGAKTEAFF. Full variable domain (remainder filled in from reference TRBV30 and TRBJ1-1): SQTIHQWPATLVQPVGSPLSLECTVEGTSNPNLYWYRQAAGRGLQLLFYSVGIGQISSEVPQNLSASRPQDRQFILSSKKLLLSDSGFYLCAWSVRGAKTEAFFGQGTRLTVV.

Details on this clone: This sample includes further DNA sequences coding for the same CDR3. This sequence joins TRBV4-1 and TRBJ1-6; D remains unclear. Germline CDR1 MGHRA, CDR2 YSYEKL. The CDR3 consists of 13 residues. V lost 0 bases and J 9 bases, leaving 6 bases between the germline ends. In DNA, the CDR3 is TGCGCCAGCAGCCAAGAACAAAGTTCACCCCTCCACTTT. It translates to CASSQEQSSPLHF.

The chain is built from TRBV12-3 or TRBV12-4 and TRBJ1-2; no clear D. The V gene lost 5 bases and the J gene lost 8 bases, with 15 bases spanning the gap. This CDR3 has 13 residues. CDR3: CASSRGPRGGYTF. For the CDR3, the DNA is TGTGCCAGCAGTCGCGGACCGCGGGGAGGCTACACCTTC.

The chain links TRBV18 to TRBJ1-2, with 7 positions matching TRBD1. From germline, CDR1 is KGHSH and CDR2 LQKENI. This CDR3 contains 15 residues. J was trimmed by 4 bases and V by 5 bases; bases with no gene match: 10. The CDR3 sequence: CASSEGTALSYGYTF. CDR3 nucleotides: TGTGCCAGCTCAGAGGGGACAGCCCTAAGCTATGGCTACACCTTC.

The chain has TRBV29-1 and TRBJ1-2, with a weak D call TRBD1 (6 bases). The CDR3 length is 13 residues. Looked up from germline, CDR1 is SQVTM and CDR2 is ANQGSEA. The germline V and J ends were trimmed by 1 base and 4 bases, with 10 bases remaining between them. This CDR3 is CSVEGRGIYGYTF. CDR3 bases: TGCAGCGTTGAAGGCAGGGGAATCTATGGCTACACCTTC.

CDR3 residues: CASSGGLSYNEQFF. The CDR3 DNA reads TGTGCCAGCAGCGGGGGACTGTCCTACAATGAGCAGTTCTTC. The chain employs TRBV5-6 and TRBJ2-1; D is perhaps TRBD2 (6 bases). From germline, CDR1 is SGHDT and CDR2 YYEEEE. The CDR3 consists of 14 residues. The V and J ends lost 4 bases and 1 base respectively, with 9 bases between them.

The chain couples TRBV5-6 to TRBJ1-6; TRBD1 matches 7 bases. Germline CDR1 SGHDT, CDR2 YYEEEE. The junction had 4 bases not matched to a gene; V was cut back by 1 base and J by 9 bases. The CDR3 spans 14 residues. CDR3 nucleotide sequence: TGTGCCAGCAGCTTGACAGGGGCGGCTTCACCCCTCCACTTT. Protein sequence: CASSLTGAASPLHF. The variable domain in full, with the rest retrieved from reference TRBV5-6 and TRBJ1-6, is DAGVTQSPTHLIKTRGQQVTLRCSPKSGHDTVSWYQQALGQGPQFIFQYYEEEERQRGNFPDRFSGHQFPNYSSELNVNALLLGDSALYLCASSLTGAASPLHFGNGTRLTVT.

The chain employs TRBV19 and TRBJ2-3; 8 positions agree with TRBD1. CDR1 is LNHDA, CDR2 SQIVND, per germline (reference sequence). Trimming removed 6 bases from V and 6 bases from J; junction bases left unmatched: 14. The CDR3 totals 16 residues. The chain's CDR3 is CASSTRPGTGWDTQYF. The CDR3 DNA is TGTGCCAGTAGCACGAGACCCGGGACAGGCTGGGATACGCAGTATTTT. Full variable domain (missing parts from reference TRBV19 and TRBJ2-3): DGGITQSPKYLFRKEGQNVTLSCEQNLNHDAMYWYRQDPGQGLRLIYYSQIVNDFQKGDIAEGYSVSREKKESFPLTVTSAQKNPTAFYLCASSTRPGTGWDTQYFGPGTRLTVL.

The count of this clone is one. The rearrangement uses TRBV6-6 and TRBJ2-7, with TRBD1 identical over 9 bases. V shed 6 bases and J 5 bases; nucleotides not matched to a gene: 11. This CDR3 contains 15 residues. The germline V gene has CDR1 MNHNY and CDR2 SVGAGI (reference sequence). The CDR3 protein is CASRATGTGPHEQYF. The CDR3 region has the DNA TGTGCCAGCAGAGCAACCGGGACAGGGCCTCACGAGCAGTACTTC.

The genes are TRBV18 and TRBJ1-2, with 7 nucleotides matching TRBD1. Trimming at V came to 3 bases and at J to 0 bases, leaving 4 bases not matched to a gene. CDR3 size: 15 residues. Germline CDR1 and CDR2: KGHSH and LQKENI. The CDR3 DNA follows: TGTGCCAGCTCACCCAGGACAGGAGCTAACTATGGCTACACCTTC. It specifies CASSPRTGANYGYTF.

This clone was recorded only once. The chain links TRBV11-2 to TRBJ2-1, with 12 bases matching TRBD2. CDR1 and CDR2 (germline): SGHAT, FQNNGV. The CDR3 totals 14 residues. The V segment lost 6 bases and the J segment 9 bases; nucleotides outside the gene matches: 6. The CDR3 bases are TGTGCCAGCAGTTCTAGCGGGGGGGCAGGTGAGCAGTTCTTC. Protein: CASSSSGGAGEQFF. Supplemented by reference TRBV11-2 and TRBJ2-1, the full variable domain reads EAGVAQSPRYKIIEKRQSVAFWCNPISGHATLYWYQQILGQGPKLLIQFQNNGVVDDSQLPKDRFSAERLKGVDSTLKIQPAKLEDSAVYLCASSSSGGAGEQFFGPGTRLTVL.

V is TRBV4-2 and J is TRBJ1-1, with D possibly being TRBD1 (5 bases). Germline assignment: CDR1 LGHNA and CDR2 YNFKEQ. This CDR3 has 15 amino acids. Trimming removed 1 base at V and 5 bases at J, with 14 bases between. For the CDR3, the DNA is TGTGCCAGCAGCCAAGGAAGCAGGGTCGCGACTGAAGCTTTCTTT. It codes for CASSQGSRVATEAFF.

The chain links TRBV5-4 to TRBJ2-1; maybe TRBD2 (7 bases). CDR3 length: 15 residues. With 2 bases removed from V and 7 bases from J, the gap between germline ends came to 16 bases. Germline V gene data show CDR1 as SGHNT and CDR2 as YYREEE (reference sequence). CDR3 coding DNA: TGTGCCAGCAGCTTAAGGGGGGGCTCGAGGAATGAGCAGTTCTTC. It is translated as CASSLRGGSRNEQFF.

This clone was seen a few times. The chain couples TRBV2 to TRBJ1-5; 8 nucleotides agree with TRBD1. The CDR3 is made up of 14 amino acids. V shed 7 bases and J 0 bases; nucleotides not matched to a gene: 2. Germline CDR1 and CDR2: SNHLY and FYNNEI. The CDR3: CASNTGGSNQPQHF. DNA of the CDR3: TGTGCCAGCAATACAGGGGGTAGCAATCAGCCCCAGCATTTT.

The V call is TRBV14, the J call TRBJ1-1; no firm D call. Germline CDR1 SGHDN, CDR2 FVKESK. The ends were cut back, 2 bases at V and 0 bases at J, with 4 bases in the middle. The CDR3 length is 13 residues. The CDR3 loop reads CASSQRVNTEAFF. The CDR3 region has the DNA TGTGCCAGCAGCCAACGAGTGAACACTGAAGCTTTCTTT.

CDR3 residues: CASSLVPGTEAFF. CDR3 DNA: TGTGCCAGCAGTTTAGTCCCAGGGACTGAAGCTTTCTTT. V gene TRBV27 combines with J gene TRBJ1-1, with D maybe TRBD1 (5 bases). V was trimmed by 2 bases and J by 5 bases, leaving 9 bases between them. This CDR3 contains 13 residues. In germline, CDR1 is MNHEY, CDR2 SMNVEV (reference sequence).

The chain employs TRBV28 and TRBJ2-1; 7 nucleotides agree with TRBD2. V dropped 5 bases and J dropped 4; count of bases not matched to a gene: 11. Germline CDR1 and CDR2: MDHEN and SYDVKM. This CDR3 contains 16 residues. The CDR3 loop reads CASSPVGAGEYNEQFF. The CDR3 DNA follows: TGTGCCAGCAGTCCCGTCGGGGCGGGGGAATACAATGAGCAGTTCTTC.

V is TRBV19 and J is TRBJ1-1; TRBD1 might be the D (5 bases). The CDR3 is 13 amino acids. V shed 6 bases and J shed 3 bases, with 11 bases lying between them. Germline V gene data show CDR1 as LNHDA and CDR2 as SQIVND (reference sequence). The CDR3 nucleotides are TGTGCCAGTAGGGCCTCAGGGTACACTGAAGCTTTCTTT. Protein sequence: CASRASGYTEAFF.

The V and J genes are TRBV27 and TRBJ2-7; 8 positions agree with TRBD1. Looked up from germline, CDR1 is MNHEY and CDR2 is SMNVEV (reference sequence). The trim removed 4 bases at V and 5 bases at J, leaving 10 bases unmatched. This CDR3 has 15 amino acids. The CDR3 is CASSSIRDRKDEQYF. The DNA for the CDR3 is TGTGCCAGCAGTTCGATCCGGGACAGGAAGGACGAGCAGTACTTC.

This chain connects TRBV18 to TRBJ2-3, with 7 bases lining up with TRBD2. The length of the CDR3 is 15 residues. Germline assignment: CDR1 KGHSH and CDR2 LQKENI. V lost 6 bases and J lost 2; bases outside the gene matches: 8. The CDR3: CASSSAGVLTDTQYF. CDR3 DNA: TGTGCCAGCTCTTCGGCGGGGGTGCTCACAGATACGCAGTATTTT.

V usage is TRBV5-8 and J usage is TRBJ2-2; 7 bases fit TRBD1. Trimming at V came to 2 bases and at J to 3 bases, leaving 4 bases not matched to a gene. Germline CDR1 is SGHTS and CDR2 is YDEGEE. This CDR3 comprises 15 residues. The CDR3 coding sequence is TGTGCCAGCAGCTTTGTGACAGGGCACACCGGGGAGCTGTTTTTT. Residues: CASSFVTGHTGELFF.

V and J are TRBV9 and TRBJ1-2; TRBD1 matches at 7 bases. The CDR3 length is 15 residues. Germline loops: CDR1 SGDLS, CDR2 YYNGEE. The ends lost 4 bases at V and 6 bases at J; junction bases unmatched: 12. This CDR3 is CASSLPGGTVDGYTF. The CDR3 DNA is TGTGCCAGCAGCCTCCCAGGCGGGACAGTGGATGGCTACACCTTC.